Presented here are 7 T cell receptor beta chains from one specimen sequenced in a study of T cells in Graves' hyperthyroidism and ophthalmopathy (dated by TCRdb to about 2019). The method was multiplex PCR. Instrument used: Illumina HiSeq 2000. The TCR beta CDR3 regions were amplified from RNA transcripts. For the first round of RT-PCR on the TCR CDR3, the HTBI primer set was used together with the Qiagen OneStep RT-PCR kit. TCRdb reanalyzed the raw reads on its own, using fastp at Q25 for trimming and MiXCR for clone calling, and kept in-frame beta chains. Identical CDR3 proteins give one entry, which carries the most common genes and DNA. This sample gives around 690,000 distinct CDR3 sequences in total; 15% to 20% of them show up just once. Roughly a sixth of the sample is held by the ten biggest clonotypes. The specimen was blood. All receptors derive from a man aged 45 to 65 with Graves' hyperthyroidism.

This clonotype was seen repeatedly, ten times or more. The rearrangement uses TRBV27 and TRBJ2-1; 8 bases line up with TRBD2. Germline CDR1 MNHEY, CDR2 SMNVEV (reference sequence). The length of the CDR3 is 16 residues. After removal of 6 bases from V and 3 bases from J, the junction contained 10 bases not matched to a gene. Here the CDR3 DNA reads TGTGCCAGCAGCCGCCTAACTAGCGGCTTCTACAATGAGCAGTTCTTC. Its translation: CASSRLTSGFYNEQFF.

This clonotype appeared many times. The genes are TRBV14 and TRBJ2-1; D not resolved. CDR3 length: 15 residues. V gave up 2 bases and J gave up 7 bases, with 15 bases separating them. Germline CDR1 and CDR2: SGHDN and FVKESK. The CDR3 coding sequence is TGTGCCAGCAGCCAATTTAGATCCGTGGCGAATGAGCAGTTCTTC. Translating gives CASSQFRSVANEQFF.

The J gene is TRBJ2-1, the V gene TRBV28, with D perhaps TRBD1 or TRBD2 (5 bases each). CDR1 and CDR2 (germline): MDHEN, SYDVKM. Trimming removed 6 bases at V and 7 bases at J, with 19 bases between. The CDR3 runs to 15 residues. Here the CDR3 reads CASSYRDLGKNEQFF. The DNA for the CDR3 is TGTGCCAGCAGCTACCGGGACCTGGGGAAGAATGAGCAGTTCTTC.

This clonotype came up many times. In DNA, the CDR3 is TGTGCCACAGGAGCAGAGGGACGGCAAGAGACCCAGTACTTC. This codes for CATGAEGRQETQYF. The chain recombines TRBV19 with TRBJ2-5, with D perhaps given as TRBD1 or TRBD2 (5 bases each). The CDR3 spans 14 residues. Trimming took 10 bases from V and 2 from J, leaving 17 bases between them. Per germline, CDR1 LNHDA and CDR2 SQIVND (reference sequence).

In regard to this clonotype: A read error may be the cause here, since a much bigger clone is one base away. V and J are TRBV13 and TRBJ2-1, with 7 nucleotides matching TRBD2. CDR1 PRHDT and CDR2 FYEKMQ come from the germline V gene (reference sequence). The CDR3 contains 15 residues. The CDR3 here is CACSRSGAPYNEQFF. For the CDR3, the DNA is TGTGCCTGCAGCCGAAGCGGGGCTCCCTACAATGAGCAGTTCTTC.

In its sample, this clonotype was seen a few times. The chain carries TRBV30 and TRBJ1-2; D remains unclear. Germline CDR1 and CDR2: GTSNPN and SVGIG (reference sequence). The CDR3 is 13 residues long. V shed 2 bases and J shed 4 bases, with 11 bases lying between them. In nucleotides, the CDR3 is TGTGCCTGGAGTCCCCTTCCCCTCTATGGCTACACCTTC. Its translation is CAWSPLPLYGYTF.

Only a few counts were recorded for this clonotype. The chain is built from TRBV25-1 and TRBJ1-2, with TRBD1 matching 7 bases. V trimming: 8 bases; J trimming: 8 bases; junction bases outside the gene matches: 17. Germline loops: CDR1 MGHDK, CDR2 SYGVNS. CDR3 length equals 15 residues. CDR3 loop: CASGDYQQGLKGYTF. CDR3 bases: TGTGCCAGCGGCGACTACCAACAGGGGCTAAAGGGCTACACCTTC.